Below, 26 T cell receptor beta chains from the same sample are listed, as sequenced in a study of blood T cell repertoires in COVID-19. The assay was immunoSEQ multiplex PCR, and TCRdb's table has in-frame clones only and misses some. The sample carries 150,000 to 200,000 clones, about 87% recorded once. Sequenced: peripheral blood. The receptors stem from a woman aged 45 to 65 with acute or convalescent COVID-19.

The CDR3 DNA follows: TGTGCCAGCAGCAGAGCCGAAAAACTGTTTTTT. Its protein product is CASSRAEKLFF. The chain is built from TRBV7-9 and TRBJ1-4, with unresolved D. The CDR3 length is 11 residues. Deletions cut 5 bases from V and 8 bases from J, with 6 bases between. Germline assignment: CDR1 SEHNR and CDR2 FQNEAQ (reference sequence).

The chain uses TRBV15 and TRBJ1-2, with 7 bases identical to TRBD1. CDR3 length: 14 residues. Germline trimming cut 5 bases from V and 3 bases from J; bases unmatched to any gene: 6. The V gene's germline CDR1 is LNHNV and CDR2 YYDKDF (reference sequence). DNA for the CDR3: TGTGCCACCAGCGTTCCGGGACAGTACTATGGCTACACCTTC. The encoded protein is CATSVPGQYYGYTF.

The chain couples TRBV6-5 to TRBJ2-7; TRBD1 aligns across 7 bases. CDR1 is MNHEY and CDR2 is SVGAGI in the germline V gene. This CDR3 is built from 15 residues. The V and J ends lost 6 bases and 2 bases, in that order; junction bases with no gene match: 10. CDR3 protein: CASRTETGPPYEQYF. CDR3 bases: TGTGCCAGCAGGACTGAGACAGGGCCACCCTACGAGCAGTACTTC.

The rearrangement uses TRBV29-1 and TRBJ2-7; D may be TRBD1 (5 bases). The CDR3 contains 13 residues. Trimming took 7 bases from V and 2 from J, leaving 15 bases between them. Germline-derived CDR1 and CDR2 are SQVTM and ANQGSEA. CDR3 in amino acids: CSASDISTYEQYF. In DNA form, the CDR3 reads TGCAGCGCTTCGGACATCTCAACCTACGAGCAGTACTTC.

J is TRBJ2-3 and V is TRBV30, with D uncertain. This CDR3 is built from 12 residues. The V end was cut by 6 bases, the J end by 1 base, with 8 bases between. Germline CDR1 is GTSNPN and CDR2 is SVGIG (reference sequence). For the CDR3, the DNA is TGTGCCTGTCTATCTCGCACAGATACGCAGTATTTT. It yields the protein CACLSRTDTQYF.

CDR3 coding DNA: TGCGCCAGGTGCCCCGGGACTAGCGGGGCTCAAGAGACCCAGTACTTC. Its protein is CARCPGTSGAQETQYF. This sequence joins TRBV10-1 and TRBJ2-5; 13 nucleotides agree with TRBD2. CDR1 WNHNN and CDR2 SYGVQD come from the germline V gene (reference sequence). V was clipped by 9 bases and J by 2 bases; unmatched bases: 9. This CDR3 is built from 16 residues.

V gene TRBV6-6 combines with J gene TRBJ2-1; 7 bases match TRBD1. Trimming at V came to 7 bases and at J to 3 bases, leaving 3 bases not matched to a gene. The CDR3 is 13 amino acids. Germline V gene lookup returns CDR1 MNHNY and CDR2 SVGAGI (reference sequence). Here the CDR3 reads CASTRDSYNEQFF. The CDR3, as DNA: TGTGCCAGCACCAGGGACAGCTACAATGAGCAGTTCTTC.

The gene calls are TRBV5-4 and TRBJ2-7; D might be TRBD1 (6 bases). The V end was cut by 0 bases, the J end by 5 bases, with 12 bases between. CDR1 is SGHNT, CDR2 YYREEE, per germline (reference sequence). The CDR3 runs to 14 residues. CDR3 protein: CASSLGQAYHEQYF. CDR3 coding DNA: TGTGCCAGCAGCTTGGGACAGGCGTACCACGAGCAGTACTTC. Drawing the rest from reference TRBV5-4 and TRBJ2-7, the complete variable domain is ETGVTQSPTHLIKTRGQQVTLRCSSQSGHNTVSWYQQALGQGPQFIFQYYREEENGRGNFPPRFSGLQFPNYSSELNVNALELDDSALYLCASSLGQAYHEQYFGPGTRLTVT.

V usage is TRBV19 and J usage is TRBJ1-1; possibly TRBD1 for D (6 bases). Trimming pared 4 bases from V and 1 base from J, leaving 16 bases between. Germline V lookup: CDR1 LNHDA, CDR2 SQIVND (reference sequence). The CDR3 is 16 amino acids. The CDR3 spells CASSTFKQGSNTEAFF. CDR3 DNA: TGTGCCAGTAGTACCTTTAAACAGGGTTCGAACACTGAAGCTTTCTTT.

The chain has TRBV7-9 and TRBJ2-7; 10 positions match TRBD2. Germline CDR1 SEHNR, CDR2 FQNEAQ (reference sequence). Trimming took 0 bases from V and 3 from J; bases not matched to a gene: 5. The CDR3 sequence is 16 residues long. The DNA of the CDR3 is TGTGCCAGCAGCTTAGCCCATAGCGGGAGGATCTACGAGCAGTACTTC. It is translated as CASSLAHSGRIYEQYF.

This clone was recorded a few times. Its ends do not fully match the called genes, so a read error is possible. The chain links TRBV19 to TRBJ1-5, with D unclear. Germline V gene data show CDR1 as LNHDA and CDR2 as SQIVND (reference sequence). CDR3 size: 15 residues. The CDR3 here is CASRIGQVDHQPQHF. The CDR3 DNA reads TGTGCCAGTAGGATAGGGCAGGTGGATCATCAGCCCCAGCATTTT.

This clone was detected once. The CDR3: CASSLRTSGGVTDTQYF. The CDR3 DNA reads as TGTGCCAGCAGCCTTCGGACTAGCGGGGGGGTCACAGATACGCAGTATTTT. V and J are TRBV7-2 and TRBJ2-3, with TRBD2 matching 15 bases. Germline V gene data show CDR1 as SGHTA and CDR2 as FQGNSA. The V gene end was trimmed by 5 bases and the J gene end by 2 bases; junction bases not matched to a gene: 5. The CDR3 runs to 17 residues.

The genes are TRBV7-2 and TRBJ2-2, with D possibly TRBD1 on 5 matching bases. V lost 1 base and J 5 bases, leaving 14 bases between the germline ends. CDR1 and CDR2 (germline): SGHTA, FQGNSA. The CDR3 spans 16 residues. The CDR3 sequence is CASSLGSPGPTGELFF. In DNA, the CDR3 is TGTGCCAGCAGCTTAGGTTCCCCAGGGCCTACCGGGGAGCTGTTTTTT.

The chain employs TRBV6-2 or TRBV6-3 and TRBJ1-1; no clear D. This CDR3 has 15 residues. V was cut by 4 bases and J by 1 base, with 13 bases left in between. The germline CDR1 and CDR2 sequences are MNHEY and SVGEGT. CDR3 DNA sequence: TGTGCCAGCAGTTCCCCGGGAGAGCCGAACACTGAAGCTTTCTTT. This codes for CASSSPGEPNTEAFF.

The V call is TRBV20-1, the J call TRBJ1-5; TRBD1 is a possible D gene (5 bases). This CDR3 is 15 amino acids long. The V end lost 3 bases, the J end lost 3 bases, and 15 bases lay between the germline ends. From germline, CDR1 is DFQATT and CDR2 SNEGSKA (reference sequence). The CDR3 DNA sequence: TGCAGTGCTAGTCCGGCAGGGAGGAACAATCAGCCCCAGCATTTT. Its translation is CSASPAGRNNQPQHF.

The V call is TRBV24-1, the J call TRBJ2-1, with TRBD1 matching over 9 bases. After removal of 3 bases from V and 8 bases from J, the junction contained 7 bases not matched to a gene. The CDR3 extends over 15 amino acids. Germline V lookup: CDR1 KGHDR, CDR2 SFDVKD. For the CDR3, the DNA is TGTGCCACCAGTGATCCCGGGACAGGGAGGTATGAGCAGTTCTTC. It translates to CATSDPGTGRYEQFF.

This chain uses TRBV5-1 with TRBJ2-3; 9 bases line up with TRBD2. V shed 2 bases and J 2 bases; nucleotides not matched to a gene: 6. CDR3 length: 16 residues. In germline, CDR1 is SGHRS, CDR2 YFSETQ. The CDR3 loop reads CASSLGLAGITDTQYF. The CDR3, as DNA: TGCGCCAGCAGCTTAGGCCTAGCGGGGATCACAGATACGCAGTATTTT.

J is TRBJ2-2 and V is TRBV28; D is perhaps TRBD1 (5 bases). Trimming removed 2 bases at V and 6 bases at J, with 13 bases between. CDR1 is MDHEN and CDR2 is SYDVKM in the germline V gene. The CDR3 covers 15 residues. This chain's CDR3 is CASSLGARASGELFF. Written as DNA, the CDR3 is TGTGCCAGCAGTTTAGGAGCCAGGGCATCCGGGGAGCTGTTTTTT.

The chain carries TRBV6-2 or TRBV6-3 and TRBJ2-7, with D possibly TRBD2 on 6 matching bases. The V gene's germline CDR1 is MNHEY and CDR2 SVGEGT. The V end was cut by 8 bases, the J end by 5 bases, with 16 bases between. This CDR3 has 13 amino acids. CDR3 sequence reads: CASGPGERDEQYF. The CDR3 DNA sequence: TGTGCCAGCGGCCCGGGAGAGCGGGACGAGCAGTACTTC.

The chain uses TRBV19 and TRBJ1-5; 8 positions match TRBD1. Per germline, CDR1 LNHDA and CDR2 SQIVND (reference sequence). V lost 4 bases to trimming and J lost 5 bases; unmatched junction nucleotides: 1. The CDR3 totals 13 residues. Here the CDR3 DNA reads TGTGCCAGTAGTACACAGGGGGATCAGCCCCAGCATTTT. It is translated as CASSTQGDQPQHF. The whole variable domain, remainder taken from reference TRBV19 and TRBJ1-5, is DGGITQSPKYLFRKEGQNVTLSCEQNLNHDAMYWYRQDPGQGLRLIYYSQIVNDFQKGDIAEGYSVSREKKESFPLTVTSAQKNPTAFYLCASSTQGDQPQHFGDGTRLSIL.

This chain joins TRBV7-6 and TRBJ2-2; the match to TRBD1 covers 8 bases. V shed 0 bases, J shed 6 bases, and the junction held 6 bases outside the gene matches. Germline CDR1 reads SGHVS; CDR2 reads FNYEAQ. The CDR3 length is 16 residues. CDR3 coding DNA: TGTGCCAGCAGCTTAGCGCAGGGGGCGTTGTCCGGGGAGCTGTTTTTT. It codes for CASSLAQGALSGELFF.

The genes are TRBV6-5 and TRBJ1-2; 7 positions agree with TRBD1. The CDR3 spans 14 residues. CDR1 and CDR2 (germline): MNHEY, SVGAGI. V lost 7 bases to trimming and J lost 4 bases; unmatched junction nucleotides: 9. The CDR3 sequence: CASTKGDSVYGYTF. As DNA, the CDR3 is TGTGCCAGCACCAAGGGGGACAGTGTCTATGGCTACACCTTC.

As DNA, the CDR3 is TGTGCCAGCAGCTTAGGTCTAGCGGGAGGTGGGAATGAGCAGTTCTTC. Protein sequence: CASSLGLAGGGNEQFF. The chain links TRBV7-2 to TRBJ2-1; 11 positions agree with TRBD2. Germline CDR1 and CDR2: SGHTA and FQGNSA. The CDR3 length is 16 residues. The V segment lost 1 base and the J segment 7 bases; nucleotides outside the gene matches: 6. The full variable domain, with the rest looked up from reference TRBV7-2 and TRBJ2-1, is GAGVSQSPSNKVTEKGKDVELRCDPISGHTALYWYRQSLGQGLEFLIYFQGNSAPDKSGLPSDRFSAERTGGSVSTLTIQRTQQEDSAVYLCASSLGLAGGGNEQFFGPGTRLTVL.

The chain couples TRBV7-2 to TRBJ2-2, with 7 bases lining up with TRBD2. With 5 bases clipped from V and 8 bases from J, the junction kept 17 bases outside the gene matches. The CDR3 is 17 amino acids. Germline lookup yields CDR1 SGHTA and CDR2 FQGNSA. The CDR3 DNA sequence: TGTGCCAGCAGCACACAAGTCAGGACTAGGATTTCGGGGGAGCTGTTTTTT. It translates to CASSTQVRTRISGELFF.

J is TRBJ2-7 and V is TRBV19, with D possibly being TRBD1 (6 bases). The CDR3 sequence is 13 residues long. V lost 6 bases to trimming and J lost 2 bases, with 11 bases between them. The V gene's germline CDR1 is LNHDA and CDR2 SQIVND (reference sequence). CDR3: CASRMDRTYEQYF. CDR3 coding DNA: TGTGCCAGTAGGATGGACAGAACCTACGAGCAGTACTTC. Based on the CDR3 plus reference TRBV19 and TRBJ2-7, the full variable domain is DGGITQSPKYLFRKEGQNVTLSCEQNLNHDAMYWYRQDPGQGLRLIYYSQIVNDFQKGDIAEGYSVSREKKESFPLTVTSAQKNPTAFYLCASRMDRTYEQYFGPGTRLTVT.

The gene calls are TRBV9 and TRBJ2-1; 8 bases map to TRBD1. Trimming removed 2 bases from V and 8 bases from J; junction bases left unmatched: 12. The CDR3 has 16 amino acids. Germline-derived CDR1 and CDR2 are SGDLS and YYNGEE. The CDR3: CASSVQGATLFDEQFF. CDR3 bases: TGTGCCAGCAGCGTGCAGGGGGCAACCCTCTTTGATGAGCAGTTCTTC.